This TCR beta chain comes out of a study of control samples from healthy donors and cancer patients. The protocol was immunoSEQ multiplex PCR, while the TCRdb copy is restricted to in-frame clones and leaves out a portion. The sample lists 60,000 to 85,000 clones, 85% to 95% occurring once. CDR3 length: 17 amino acids. Germline V gene lookup returns CDR1 KGHSH and CDR2 LQKENI. V lost 3 bases and J 0 bases, leaving 15 bases between the germline ends. The sequence was obtained from a woman aged 55 to 70 in good health. What was sequenced was blood. This chain joins TRBV18 and TRBJ1-3; D is ambiguous. This chain's CDR3 is CASSPIADGSSGNTIYF. CDR3 coding DNA: TGTGCCAGCTCACCTATTGCGGACGGAAGCTCTGGAAACACCATATATTTT.